What follows describes a single T cell receptor (beta chain). This CDR3 contains 16 residues. The V end lost 5 bases, the J end lost 5 bases, and 21 bases lay between the germline ends. CDR1 and CDR2 (germline): SGHVS, FQNEAQ. The sample comes from a study of blood T cell repertoires in COVID-19. On the study more broadly: PBMCs, B-cell-depleted T cells, or T cells were the source of the cDNA or gDNA that made up the material.

TCRdb's table, derived via immunoSEQ multiplex PCR, lists solely in-frame clones and lacks some. The sample consists of hundreds of thousands of clones, 80% to 90% of them appearing once. The chain links TRBV7-8 to TRBJ1-1, with a possible D match to TRBD1 (6 bases). The sequenced sample consisted of PBMCs or T cells enriched from blood (not recorded which). The TCR comes from a man aged 25 to 40 who had recovered from COVID-19. CDR3 nucleotide sequence: TGTGCCAGCAGCACAATTACCGGGCCAAGGGGGACTGAAGCTTTCTTT. This gives the protein CASSTITGPRGTEAFF.